This T cell receptor beta chain originates from a study of T cells in tumors after PD-1 blockade. V shed 1 base and J shed 5 bases, with 12 bases lying between them. The CDR3 is 13 residues long. Germline CDR1 SQVTM, CDR2 ANQGSEA. Libraries were prepared by immunoSEQ multiplex PCR; TCRdb keeps only in-frame clonotypes and omits some of them. This table has about 24,000 clones, roughly four fifths appearing once. The chain has TRBV29-1 and TRBJ2-7; tentative D call: TRBD2 (5 bases). The source of this sequence is a human donor with basal cell carcinoma. Material: PBMCs, obtained after anti-PD-1 treatment. CDR3 amino acids: CSVEGGNTDEQYF. Written as DNA, the CDR3 is TGCAGCGTTGAAGGAGGGAACACGGACGAGCAGTACTTC.